The next 26 T cell receptor beta chains were all read from a single sample in a study of blood T cell repertoires in COVID-19. Profiled with immunoSEQ multiplex PCR; TCRdb holds only in-frame clones, not every one. The table includes roughly 190,000 clones, around 82% detected once. Material for sequencing was PBMCs or T cells enriched from blood (not recorded which). These receptors were taken from a woman aged 45-65 years with acute COVID-19.

This sequence joins TRBV18 and TRBJ2-1; 9 bases are shared with TRBD1. The V gene end was trimmed by 3 bases and the J gene end by 8 bases; junction bases not matched to a gene: 5. Germline V gives CDR1 KGHSH, CDR2 LQKENI. The CDR3 spans 14 residues. The CDR3 sequence: CASSPTGGNYEQFF. In DNA form, the CDR3 reads TGTGCCAGCTCACCGACAGGGGGTAACTATGAGCAGTTCTTC.

The J gene is TRBJ2-1, the V gene TRBV3-1 (or the pseudogene TRBV3-2), with 13 bases fitting TRBD2. The CDR3 runs to 15 residues. Germline V CDR1 and CDR2: LGHDT, YNNKEL (reference sequence). V trimming: 4 bases; J trimming: 9 bases; junction bases outside the gene matches: 6. The CDR3 DNA is TGTGCCAGCAGCCCCGGACTAGCGGGGGAGGGTGAGCAGTTCTTC. It translates to CASSPGLAGEGEQFF.

V usage is TRBV5-1 and J usage is TRBJ1-3, with 7 positions matching TRBD1. CDR1 is SGHRS, CDR2 YFSETQ, per germline. The CDR3 length is 13 residues. The V segment lost 5 bases and the J segment 3 bases; nucleotides outside the gene matches: 2. CDR3 in amino acids: CASRQGVGNTIYF. In DNA form, the CDR3 reads TGCGCCAGCAGGCAGGGGGTTGGAAACACCATATATTTT.

The V gene is TRBV6-1, the J gene TRBJ2-7; tentatively, D is TRBD1 (6 bases). There are 15 residues in the CDR3. Trimming left V 1 base short and J 3 bases short, with 13 bases between. Germline CDR1 reads MNHNS; CDR2 reads SASEGT. The DNA for the CDR3 is TGTGCCAGCAGTGAAGGGACAGCCTCTTTCTACGAGCAGTACGTC. Translation: CASSEGTASFYEQYV.

V gene TRBV5-4 combines with J gene TRBJ2-5; TRBD1 matches 7 bases. CDR3 length: 15 amino acids. Germline CDR1 and CDR2: SGHNT and YYREEE (reference sequence). V shed 4 bases and J 3 bases; nucleotides not matched to a gene: 9. CDR3 region: CASSDRQGPKETQYF. The CDR3 DNA reads TGTGCCAGCAGCGACCGACAGGGCCCTAAAGAGACCCAGTACTTC. The full variable domain, rest sourced from reference TRBV5-4 and TRBJ2-5, is ETGVTQSPTHLIKTRGQQVTLRCSSQSGHNTVSWYQQALGQGPQFIFQYYREEENGRGNFPPRFSGLQFPNYSSELNVNALELDDSALYLCASSDRQGPKETQYFGPGTRLLVL.

This clone was detected a few times. CDR3 DNA: TGCAGCGTTGTACAGGGAAGTGTGGATCAGCCCCAGCATTTT. Amino acids: CSVVQGSVDQPQHF. The V call is TRBV29-1, the J call TRBJ1-5; D might be TRBD1 (6 bases). CDR3 length: 14 amino acids. Germline loops: CDR1 SQVTM, CDR2 ANQGSEA. Deletions cut 4 bases from V and 5 bases from J, with 15 bases between. Full variable domain (missing parts from reference TRBV29-1 and TRBJ1-5): SAVISQKPSRDICQRGTSLTIQCQVDSQVTMMFWYRQQPGQSLTLIATANQGSEATYESGFVIDKFPISRPNLTFSTLTVSNMSPEDSSIYLCSVVQGSVDQPQHFGDGTRLSIL.

This clone was detected a few times. The V gene is TRBV29-1, the J gene TRBJ2-3, with a possible D match to TRBD2 (6 bases). V was shortened by 3 bases and J by 6 bases, with 10 bases between the two germline ends. The CDR3 length is 12 residues. From germline, CDR1 is SQVTM and CDR2 ANQGSEA. In DNA, the CDR3 is TGCAGCGTTGATGGGGGGTATGATACGCAGTATTTT. Translation gives CSVDGGYDTQYF.

This chain connects TRBV5-5 to TRBJ2-7; 9 bases are a match to TRBD1. V lost 4 bases to trimming and J lost 6 bases; unmatched junction nucleotides: 11. The germline V gene encodes CDR1 SGHKS and CDR2 YYEKEE (reference sequence). The CDR3 loop spans 15 amino acids. DNA for the CDR3: TGTGCCAGCAGCCCCACGGGGACAGGGATCACCGAGCAGTACGTC. Translated, it gives CASSPTGTGITEQYV.

The V gene is TRBV5-4, the J gene TRBJ1-6; D remains unclear. V lost 1 base and J 3 bases, leaving 5 bases between the germline ends. The CDR3 loop spans 14 amino acids. The germline CDR1 and CDR2 sequences are SGHNT and YYREEE (reference sequence). The CDR3 loop reads CASSLPSYNSPLHF. The CDR3 nucleotides read TGTGCCAGCAGCTTGCCCAGCTATAATTCACCCCTCCACTTT.

This clone was observed a few times. The rearrangement links TRBV5-1 to TRBJ2-1, with 8 bases aligning to TRBD2. The CDR3 totals 15 residues. Germline V lookup: CDR1 SGHRS, CDR2 YFSETQ. V shed 3 bases and J 8 bases; nucleotides not matched to a gene: 10. CDR3 region: CASSSTGGGGDEQFF. The DNA of the CDR3 is TGCGCCAGCAGCTCCACCGGGGGGGGAGGGGATGAGCAGTTCTTC.

V is TRBV7-2 and J is TRBJ2-3, with a possible D match to TRBD2 (6 bases). The CDR3 runs 15 residues. The germline V gene encodes CDR1 SGHTA and CDR2 FQGNSA. V dropped 5 bases and J dropped 2 bases, with 14 bases sitting between them. Here the CDR3 DNA reads TGTGCCAGCAGCCGCTCCCGCGGGGTCACAGATACGCAGTATTTT. It yields the protein CASSRSRGVTDTQYF. The complete variable domain, with remaining parts taken from reference TRBV7-2 and TRBJ2-3, reads GAGVSQSPSNKVTEKGKDVELRCDPISGHTALYWYRQSLGQGLEFLIYFQGNSAPDKSGLPSDRFSAERTGGSVSTLTIQRTQQEDSAVYLCASSRSRGVTDTQYFGPGTRLTVL.

The gene calls are TRBV30 and TRBJ1-2, with TRBD1 identical over 7 bases. This CDR3 comprises 12 residues. Germline V gene sequence: CDR1 GTSNPN, CDR2 SVGIG (reference sequence). Trimming cost V 2 bases and J 4 bases; bases outside gene matches: 1. The CDR3 nucleotides are TGTGCCTGGAGTCCAGGGGGCTATGGCTACACCTTC. Encoded protein: CAWSPGGYGYTF. Based on the CDR3 plus reference TRBV30 and TRBJ1-2, the full variable domain is SQTIHQWPATLVQPVGSPLSLECTVEGTSNPNLYWYRQAAGRGLQLLFYSVGIGQISSEVPQNLSASRPQDRQFILSSKKLLLSDSGFYLCAWSPGGYGYTFGSGTRLTVV.

This clone turned up a few times. The rearrangement links TRBV11-2 to TRBJ1-5, with 7 positions matching TRBD1. V lost 0 bases to trimming and J lost 6 bases; unmatched junction nucleotides: 5. The CDR3 extends over 15 amino acids. Germline V gene lookup returns CDR1 SGHAT and CDR2 FQNNGV. CDR3 sequence: CASSLDNRGSQPQHF. The CDR3 nucleotides are TGTGCCAGCAGCTTAGATAACAGGGGAAGTCAGCCCCAGCATTTT.

V is TRBV12-3 or TRBV12-4 and J is TRBJ1-2; D unresolved. Trimming left V 7 bases short and J 5 bases short, with 11 bases between. The CDR3 covers 12 residues. In nucleotides, the CDR3 is TGTGCCAGCACCGCCGGGGTTTATGGCTACACCTTC. Its translation is CASTAGVYGYTF.

The rearrangement joins TRBV2 to TRBJ1-2; D possibly corresponds to TRBD1 (6 bases). CDR3 length: 17 residues. Trimming removed 2 bases from V and 0 bases from J, with 16 bases in between. Germline assignment: CDR1 SNHLY and CDR2 FYNNEI. CDR3 amino acids: CASSENAPGAANYGYTF. CDR3 nucleotides: TGTGCCAGCAGTGAAAACGCCCCAGGGGCCGCTAACTATGGCTACACCTTC.

This clone was seen a few times. The V call is TRBV5-4, the J call TRBJ2-5; tentative D call: TRBD1 (6 bases). Per the germline V gene, CDR1 is SGHNT and CDR2 is YYREEE (reference sequence). CDR3 length: 15 residues. V lost 3 bases, J lost 2 bases, and 14 bases lay in between. CDR3 region: CASSSPTGTQETQYF. As DNA, the CDR3 is TGTGCCAGCAGCTCGCCCACCGGGACACAAGAGACCCAGTACTTC.

The V gene is TRBV10-3, the J gene TRBJ1-6, with TRBD1 identical over 7 bases. Trimming at V came to 6 bases and at J to 9 bases, leaving 17 bases not matched to a gene. The CDR3 totals 17 residues. Germline assignment: CDR1 ENHRY and CDR2 SYGVKD. The CDR3 DNA is TGTGCCATCAGGGAGAGAGGAGGGGGCGGAACAAGTTCACCCCTCCACTTT. Translating gives CAIRERGGGGTSSPLHF.

This rearrangement joins TRBV5-1 to TRBJ1-3; 9 bases are shared with TRBD1. J was trimmed by 4 bases and V by 0 bases; bases with no gene match: 8. Germline V gives CDR1 SGHRS, CDR2 YFSETQ. The CDR3 is 17 residues long. This CDR3 is CASSLEVQGAGGNTIYF. The CDR3 DNA reads TGCGCCAGCAGCTTGGAGGTACAGGGGGCAGGAGGAAACACCATATATTTT.

Only a few counts were recorded for this clone. The chain uses TRBV3-1 (or the pseudogene TRBV3-2) and TRBJ1-1; TRBD1 matches 9 bases. The CDR3 is made up of 15 amino acids. Germline V lookup: CDR1 LGHDT, CDR2 YNNKEL (reference sequence). V shed 1 base, J shed 3 bases, and the junction held 3 bases outside the gene matches. The CDR3 DNA reads as TGTGCCAGCAGCCAAGGTTGGACAGGGGACACTGAAGCTTTCTTT. Encoded protein: CASSQGWTGDTEAFF.

The rearrangement links TRBV6-6 to TRBJ1-2, with 8 nucleotides matching TRBD1. The CDR3 runs to 14 residues. Germline V gene sequence: CDR1 MNHNY, CDR2 SVGAGI (reference sequence). V gave up 2 bases and J gave up 7 bases; unmatched junction bases: 6. Written as DNA, the CDR3 is TGTGCCAGCAGTTACGCAGGGGGCGCGGTTGGCTACACCTTC. It encodes CASSYAGGAVGYTF.

The V call is TRBV18, the J call TRBJ1-3, with a tentative D call TRBD1 (5 bases). V dropped 2 bases and J dropped 2 bases, with 7 bases sitting between them. The germline V gene encodes CDR1 KGHSH and CDR2 LQKENI. CDR3 size: 14 residues. CDR3 loop: CASSPRGTGNTIYF. Written as DNA, the CDR3 is TGTGCCAGCTCACCAAGGGGTACTGGAAACACCATATATTTT.

The V and J genes are TRBV24-1 and TRBJ1-5, with 7 bases identical to TRBD1. This CDR3 is 15 amino acids long. V gave up 3 bases and J gave up 7 bases; unmatched junction bases: 8. Germline loops: CDR1 KGHDR, CDR2 SFDVKD. CDR3 region: CATSDRNGQAQPQHF. CDR3 DNA sequence: TGTGCCACCAGTGATAGGAACGGACAGGCACAGCCCCAGCATTTT.

Notes on this clone: One end of the junction does not line up with germline, which may come from a read error. V usage is TRBV18 and J usage is TRBJ1-2; TRBD1 aligns across 8 bases. The CDR3 covers 13 residues. The germline gives CDR1 KGHSH, CDR2 LQKENI. The DNA for the CDR3 is TGTGCCAGCTCCCCACAGGGGGACTATGGCTACACCTTC. Its protein product is CASSPQGDYGYTF.

This clone was seen only a few times. The chain uses TRBV5-1 and TRBJ1-5; TRBD1 agrees at 7 bases. The ends lost 0 bases at V and 7 bases at J; junction bases unmatched: 10. The CDR3 is made up of 16 amino acids. Looked up from germline, CDR1 is SGHRS and CDR2 is YFSETQ. CDR3 sequence (DNA): TGCGCCAGCAGCTTGGCCGGAAACAGGGGAGGACAGCCCCAGCATTTT. It specifies CASSLAGNRGGQPQHF.

This chain links TRBV28 with TRBJ1-2; D is unclear. Germline loops: CDR1 MDHEN, CDR2 SYDVKM. The length of the CDR3 is 15 residues. In DNA, the CDR3 is TGTGCTGCGACGCGGGCAGCTTTAGCTAACTATGGCTACACCTTC. It yields the protein CAATRAALANYGYTF.

This chain uses TRBV9 with TRBJ1-3; D unclear. Between the trimmed V and J ends, which lost 2 bases and 4 bases, there was a span of 10 bases. This CDR3 region has 14 residues. Germline V CDR1 and CDR2: SGDLS, YYNGEE. The DNA for the CDR3 is TGTGCCAGCAGCGTTGGACTCGGGGGAAACACCATATATTTT. As protein: CASSVGLGGNTIYF.